The 7 T cell receptor beta chains listed next were all sequenced from one sample in a study of T cells after yellow fever vaccination. From the 5' RACE reads, TCRdb called clonotypes with MiXCR, one entry per CDR3 protein. Seen here are a few hundred thousand distinct CDR3 sequences, roughly 4.3% observed once, and the top ten hold approximately 19%. The input for sequencing was PBMCs, taken 15 days after the yellow fever booster vaccination. Receptors originate from a young man who received the YFV17D yellow fever vaccine.

This clonotype showed up just a few times. The chain uses TRBV12-3 or TRBV12-4 and TRBJ1-1, with D maybe TRBD1 (5 bases). The CDR3 runs to 16 residues. Trimming shortened V by 6 bases and J by 5 bases, and 22 bases separated the two germline ends. The CDR3: CASSNRFGDGGTEAFF. The CDR3 nucleotides are TGTGCCAGCAGCAACCGGTTTGGGGACGGGGGAACTGAAGCTTTCTTT.

This clonotype was detected many times. The chain has TRBV5-1 and TRBJ1-2; 7 bases line up with TRBD1. Germline lookup yields CDR1 SGHRS and CDR2 YFSETQ. The CDR3 has 17 residues. J was trimmed by 2 bases and V by 2 bases; bases with no gene match: 12. CDR3 sequence reads: CASSLDPTGTVNYGYTF. The CDR3 nucleotides are TGCGCCAGCAGCTTAGATCCTACCGGGACAGTGAACTATGGCTACACCTTC.

This clonotype was counted ten times or more. The J gene is TRBJ1-2, the V gene TRBV5-1; a weak D match, TRBD1 (6 bases). The germline CDR1 and CDR2 sequences are SGHRS and YFSETQ. V was shortened by 6 bases and J by 2 bases, with 11 bases between the two germline ends. The CDR3 has 13 amino acids. CDR3 bases: TGCGCCAGCAAAGGGACATCAAACTATGGCTACACCTTC. It codes for CASKGTSNYGYTF.

This clonotype was counted only a few times. This chain connects TRBV20-1 to TRBJ1-1; D possibly corresponds to TRBD1 (5 bases). Germline V CDR1 and CDR2: DFQATT, SNEGSKA (reference sequence). V lost 0 bases, J lost 9 bases, and 17 bases lay in between. CDR3 size: 14 residues. CDR3 sequence (DNA): TGCAGTGCTAGAGACCCGGTGTCGCAGGGCCAAGCTTTCTTT. As protein: CSARDPVSQGQAFF.

This chain joins TRBV20-1 and TRBJ2-5; D might be TRBD2 (6 bases). The germline gives CDR1 DFQATT, CDR2 SNEGSKA (reference sequence). V was shortened by 3 bases and J by 5 bases, with 28 bases between the two germline ends. The CDR3 length is 18 residues. The CDR3 reads CSAREPSRSEGLKETQYF. CDR3 DNA sequence: TGCAGTGCTAGGGAGCCCTCAAGGTCGGAGGGACTTAAGGAGACCCAGTACTTC.

This clonotype was seen repeatedly, ten times or more. The chain links TRBV6-4 to TRBJ2-3; TRBD1 matches 7 bases. This CDR3 has 16 amino acids. The ends lost 8 bases at V and 0 bases at J; junction bases unmatched: 11. Germline CDR1 reads MRHNA; CDR2 reads SNTAGT. The CDR3 spells CASAIQQGSSTDTQYF. DNA for the CDR3: TGTGCCAGCGCTATTCAACAGGGGTCCAGCACAGATACGCAGTATTTT.

The rearrangement links TRBV29-1 to TRBJ1-2, with D uncertain. Deletions cut 1 base from V and 0 bases from J, with 12 bases between. Germline CDR1 SQVTM, CDR2 ANQGSEA. The CDR3 is 15 amino acids. The CDR3 protein is CSVEGATRSNYGYTF. The CDR3 DNA sequence: TGCAGCGTTGAAGGGGCTACACGGTCTAACTATGGCTACACCTTC.